This T cell receptor (beta chain) was profiled in a study of vaccination and CD4 T cells after COVID-19. Study as a whole: Every participant had a vaccine, which was either BNT162b2 or mRNA-1273, given in two doses. Spike peptides, overlapping and drawn from SARS-CoV-2, HCoV-NL63, HCoV-OC43 and HCoV-229E, were used to stimulate cells.

Only a few counts were recorded for this clonotype. The antigen remains unidentified. Sequencing of DNA taken from cultured CD4+ T cells relied on the Oncomine TCR Beta short-read assay. Genomic DNA was taken out of cultured CD4+ T cells by extraction. TCRdb independently ran MiXCR on the PCR reads; one entry per CDR3 protein. The table records nearly 15,000 distinct CDR3 sequences, about 25% of them present only once. Treatment of the sample: roughly 10-day PBMC culture with coronavirus spike peptide pools or control peptides (ViraFEST assay). Each well received about 2.1 million PBMCs, cultured with around 10 IU/ml IL-2 and approximately 10 ug/ml peptide pools. The sequencing input was cultured CD4+ T cells from blood. This receptor was taken from a human donor with COVID-19.

This CDR3 is CASSPDRVNGYTF. CDR3 DNA: TGTGCCAGCAGCCCCGACAGGGTTAATGGCTACACCTTC. The V and J genes are TRBV5-4 and TRBJ1-2, with TRBD1 matching 7 bases. Germline-derived CDR1 and CDR2 are SGHNT and YYREEE (reference sequence). The CDR3 covers 13 residues. V was clipped by 4 bases and J by 6 bases; unmatched bases: 6.